This passage covers 10 T cell receptor beta chains from one sample sequenced in a study of shared clonotypes between healthy human individuals. Terminally differentiated effector memory CD45RA+ cells were excluded by CCR7 positive selection of CD45RO-negative cells. TCRdb keeps only in-frame clones here, not all; method: immunoSEQ multiplex PCR. The sample holds roughly 2,000,000 clones; just over 90% are singletons and the top ten take approximately 1.7%. The sequencing sample was made of naive CD8+ T cells from PBMCs. Source of these receptors: a man between 18 and 35 years old in good health. Some clones in this sample may be carry-over from other donors' samples.

The chain uses TRBV28 and TRBJ1-1, with D perhaps TRBD1 (6 bases). Germline assignment: CDR1 MDHEN and CDR2 SYDVKM. Trimming took off 6 bases at V and 2 bases at J, with 16 bases between the two ends. The CDR3 contains 15 residues. The CDR3 region has the DNA TGTGCCAGCAGCCCACAGGGATCGACTAACACTGAAGCTTTCTTT. It translates to CASSPQGSTNTEAFF.

The chain has TRBV9 and TRBJ2-1; 9 bases agree with TRBD2. Germline-derived CDR1 and CDR2 are SGDLS and YYNGEE. The CDR3 runs 17 residues. V lost 0 bases, J lost 6 bases, and 10 bases stayed unmatched. The CDR3: CASSVVPGLASSNEQFF. The CDR3 DNA follows: TGTGCCAGCAGCGTAGTCCCAGGACTAGCGAGCTCCAATGAGCAGTTCTTC.

The chain has TRBV7-9 and TRBJ2-6, with D perhaps TRBD1 (5 bases). Trimming pared 6 bases from V and 3 bases from J, leaving 9 bases between. The germline CDR1 and CDR2 sequences are SEHNR and FQNEAQ (reference sequence). This CDR3 has 14 amino acids. The CDR3 nucleotides are TGTGCCAGCAGTCAGGGTGATGGGGCCAACGTCCTGACTTTC. As protein: CASSQGDGANVLTF.

This rearrangement joins TRBV4-1 to TRBJ2-7, with a possible D match to TRBD2 (5 bases). The CDR3 consists of 16 residues. V was clipped by 4 bases and J by 5 bases, with 21 bases between them. Germline-derived CDR1 and CDR2 are MGHRA and YSYEKL. CDR3 region: CASSRVISGPGDEQYF. The CDR3, as DNA: TGCGCCAGCAGCCGAGTAATTTCTGGGCCCGGGGACGAGCAGTACTTC.

The chain couples TRBV18 to TRBJ2-7, with 7 bases identical to TRBD1. The CDR3 loop spans 14 amino acids. V trimming: 2 bases; J trimming: 3 bases; junction bases outside the gene matches: 4. The germline gives CDR1 KGHSH, CDR2 LQKENI. DNA for the CDR3: TGTGCCAGCTCACCAAACAGGGGCCGCTACGAGCAGTACTTC. Protein product: CASSPNRGRYEQYF.

The chain has TRBV29-1 and TRBJ1-4; TRBD1 is a possible D gene (6 bases). In germline, CDR1 is SQVTM, CDR2 ANQGSEA. V was pared by 2 bases and J by 1 base, with 23 bases between. The CDR3 runs to 19 residues. CDR3 nucleotides: TGCAGCGTTGAAATTCGGGAGGGGGGGTGGATGGGAACTAATGAAAAACTGTTTTTT. Its protein is CSVEIREGGWMGTNEKLFF.

This clone is a singleton in its sample. The chain combines TRBV6-5 with TRBJ2-2; unclear D gene. The CDR3 length is 14 residues. V lost 5 bases, J lost 5 bases, and 12 bases lay in between. CDR1 and CDR2 from the germline V gene are MNHEY and SVGAGI. In nucleotides, the CDR3 is TGTGCCAGCAGTCCCTTAGGTGGGACCGGGGAGCTGTTTTTT. Its protein product is CASSPLGGTGELFF.

J is TRBJ2-7 and V is TRBV4-1, with 9 positions matching TRBD1. CDR1 MGHRA and CDR2 YSYEKL come from the germline V gene. CDR3 length: 15 residues. V lost 3 bases, J lost 0 bases, and 3 bases stayed unmatched. Here the CDR3 reads CASSHRDRASYEQYF. The CDR3, as DNA: TGCGCCAGCAGCCACCGGGACAGGGCCTCCTACGAGCAGTACTTC.

The CDR3 region has the DNA TGTGCCAGTTGGGACAGGGGAATCACCGGGGAGCTGTTTTTT. Its translation: CASWDRGITGELFF. V is TRBV27 and J is TRBJ2-2, with TRBD1 matching 10 bases. Trimming at V came to 9 bases and at J to 4 bases, leaving 5 bases not matched to a gene. The CDR3 spans 14 residues. CDR1 is MNHEY, CDR2 SMNVEV, per germline (reference sequence).

The genes are TRBV2 and TRBJ2-7; TRBD1 is a possible D gene (6 bases). The V gene lost 6 bases and the J gene lost 3 bases, with 9 bases spanning the gap. Germline values: CDR1 SNHLY, CDR2 FYNNEI. This CDR3 is built from 12 residues. The CDR3 bases are TGTGCCAGCAGCGGACAGTACTACGAGCAGTACTTC. It specifies CASSGQYYEQYF. Combining the CDR3 with reference TRBV2 and TRBJ2-7 gives the whole variable domain EPEVTQTPSHQVTQMGQEVILRCVPISNHLYFYWYRQILGQKVEFLVSFYNNEISEKSEIFDDQFSVERPDGSNFTLKIRSTKLEDSAMYFCASSGQYYEQYFGPGTRLTVT.